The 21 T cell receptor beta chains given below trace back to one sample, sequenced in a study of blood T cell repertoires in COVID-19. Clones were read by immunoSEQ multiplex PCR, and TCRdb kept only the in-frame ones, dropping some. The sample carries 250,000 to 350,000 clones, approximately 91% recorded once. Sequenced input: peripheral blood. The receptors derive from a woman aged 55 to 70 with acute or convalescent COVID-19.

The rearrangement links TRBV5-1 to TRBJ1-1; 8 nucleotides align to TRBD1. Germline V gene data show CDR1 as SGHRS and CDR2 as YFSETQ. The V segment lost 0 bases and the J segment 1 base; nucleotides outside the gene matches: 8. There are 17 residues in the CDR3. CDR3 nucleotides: TGCGCCAGCAGCTTGGAAGGCAGGGGGCTTTGGAACACTGAAGCTTTCTTT. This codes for CASSLEGRGLWNTEAFF. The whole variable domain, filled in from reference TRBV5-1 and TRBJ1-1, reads KAGVTQTPRYLIKTRGQQVTLSCSPISGHRSVSWYQQTPGQGLQFLFEYFSETQRNKGNFPGRFSGRQFSNSRSEMNVSTLELGDSALYLCASSLEGRGLWNTEAFFGQGTRLTVV.

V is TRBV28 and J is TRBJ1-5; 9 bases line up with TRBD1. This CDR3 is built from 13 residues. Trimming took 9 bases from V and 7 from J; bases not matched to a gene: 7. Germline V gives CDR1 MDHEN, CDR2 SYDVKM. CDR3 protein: CASNDRGKQPQHF. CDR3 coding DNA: TGTGCCAGTAATGACAGGGGGAAGCAGCCCCAGCATTTT. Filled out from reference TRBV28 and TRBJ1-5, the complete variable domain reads DVKVTQSSRYLVKRTGEKVFLECVQDMDHENMFWYRQDPGLGLRLIYFSYDVKMKEKGDIPEGYSVSREKKERFSLILESASTNQTSMYLCASNDRGKQPQHFGDGTRLSIL.

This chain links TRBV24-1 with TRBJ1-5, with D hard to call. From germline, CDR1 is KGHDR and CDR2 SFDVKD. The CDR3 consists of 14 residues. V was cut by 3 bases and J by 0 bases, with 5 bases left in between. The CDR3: CATSDRVSNQPQHF. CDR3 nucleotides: TGTGCCACCAGTGATCGGGTTAGCAATCAGCCCCAGCATTTT.

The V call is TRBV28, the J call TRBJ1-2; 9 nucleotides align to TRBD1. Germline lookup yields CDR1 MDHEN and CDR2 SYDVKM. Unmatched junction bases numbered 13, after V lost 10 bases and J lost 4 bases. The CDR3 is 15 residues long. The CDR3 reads CATAIHKTGGYGYTF. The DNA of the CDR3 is TGTGCCACCGCCATACACAAGACAGGGGGCTATGGCTACACCTTC.

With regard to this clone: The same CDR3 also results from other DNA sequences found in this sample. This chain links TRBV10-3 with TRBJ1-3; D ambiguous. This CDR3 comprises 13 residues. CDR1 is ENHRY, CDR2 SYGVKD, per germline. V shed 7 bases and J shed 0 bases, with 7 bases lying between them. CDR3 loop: CAIKTDSGNTIYF. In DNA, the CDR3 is TGTGCCATCAAAACAGACTCTGGAAACACCATATATTTT.

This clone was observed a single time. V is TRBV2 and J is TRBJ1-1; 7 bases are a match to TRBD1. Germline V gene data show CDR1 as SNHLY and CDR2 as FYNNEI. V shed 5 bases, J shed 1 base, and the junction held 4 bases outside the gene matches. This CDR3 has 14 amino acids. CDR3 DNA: TGTGCCAGCAGTACTCGGACAGGGAACACTGAAGCTTTCTTT. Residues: CASSTRTGNTEAFF. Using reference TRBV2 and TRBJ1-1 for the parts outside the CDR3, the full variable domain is EPEVTQTPSHQVTQMGQEVILRCVPISNHLYFYWYRQILGQKVEFLVSFYNNEISEKSEIFDDQFSVERPDGSNFTLKIRSTKLEDSAMYFCASSTRTGNTEAFFGQGTRLTVV.

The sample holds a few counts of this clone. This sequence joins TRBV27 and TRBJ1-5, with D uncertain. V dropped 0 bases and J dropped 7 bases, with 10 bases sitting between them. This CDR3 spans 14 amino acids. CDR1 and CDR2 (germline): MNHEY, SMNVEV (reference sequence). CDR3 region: CASSLSGRSQPQHF. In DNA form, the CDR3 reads TGTGCCAGCAGTTTATCGGGCCGTTCCCAGCCCCAGCATTTT.

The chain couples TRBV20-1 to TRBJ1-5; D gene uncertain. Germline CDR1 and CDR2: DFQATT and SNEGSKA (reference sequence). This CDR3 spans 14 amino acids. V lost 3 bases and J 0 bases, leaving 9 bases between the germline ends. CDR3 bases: TGCAGTGCTAGTGTTCGGTATAGCAATCAGCCCCAGCATTTT. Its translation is CSASVRYSNQPQHF.

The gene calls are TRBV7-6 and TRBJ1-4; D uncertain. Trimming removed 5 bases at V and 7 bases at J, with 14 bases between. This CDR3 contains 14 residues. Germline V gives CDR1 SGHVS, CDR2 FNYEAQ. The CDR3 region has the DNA TGTGCCAGCAGCCCCATGGGCCAGGTTGAAAAACTGTTTTTT. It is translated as CASSPMGQVEKLFF.

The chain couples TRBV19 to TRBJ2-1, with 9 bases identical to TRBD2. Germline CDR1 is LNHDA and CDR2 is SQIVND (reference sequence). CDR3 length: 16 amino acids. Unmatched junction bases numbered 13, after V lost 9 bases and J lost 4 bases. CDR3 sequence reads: CASHSASGAFYNEQFF. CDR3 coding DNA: TGTGCCAGCCATTCGGCTAGCGGGGCCTTTTACAATGAGCAGTTCTTC.

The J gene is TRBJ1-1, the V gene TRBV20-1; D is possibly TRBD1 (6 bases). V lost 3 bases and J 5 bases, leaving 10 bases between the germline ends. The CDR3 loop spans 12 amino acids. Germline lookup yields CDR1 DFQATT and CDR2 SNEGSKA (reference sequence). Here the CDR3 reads CSASRQVTEAFF. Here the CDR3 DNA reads TGCAGTGCTAGTCGACAGGTGACTGAAGCTTTCTTT.

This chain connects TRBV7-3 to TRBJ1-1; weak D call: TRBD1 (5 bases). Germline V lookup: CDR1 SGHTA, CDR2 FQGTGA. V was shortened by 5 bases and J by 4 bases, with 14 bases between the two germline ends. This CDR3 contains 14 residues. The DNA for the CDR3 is TGTGCCAGCAGCCCAGGGTTTACTGGCACTGAAGCTTTCTTT. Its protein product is CASSPGFTGTEAFF.

The CDR3 nucleotides read TGTGCTAGTGCCGAAGGCGGTAACTATGGCTACACCTTC. Its protein product is CASAEGGNYGYTF. The rearrangement joins TRBV12-5 to TRBJ1-2; D call uncertain. Germline V gene data show CDR1 as LGHNT and CDR2 as FRNRAP. The CDR3 extends over 13 amino acids. Trimming shortened V by 7 bases and J by 1 base, and 10 bases separated the two germline ends. Together with reference TRBV12-5 and TRBJ1-2, the CDR3 gives the full variable domain: DARVTQTPRHKVTEMGQEVTMRCQPILGHNTVFWYRQTMMQGLELLAYFRNRAPLDDSGMPKDRFSAEMPDATLATLKIQPSEPRDSAVYFCASAEGGNYGYTFGSGTRLTVV.

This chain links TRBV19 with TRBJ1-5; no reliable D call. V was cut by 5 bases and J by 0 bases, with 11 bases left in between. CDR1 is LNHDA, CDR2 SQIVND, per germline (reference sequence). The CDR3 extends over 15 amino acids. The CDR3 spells CASSSTPYSNQPQHF. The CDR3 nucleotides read TGTGCCAGTAGTTCGACACCCTATAGCAATCAGCCCCAGCATTTT.

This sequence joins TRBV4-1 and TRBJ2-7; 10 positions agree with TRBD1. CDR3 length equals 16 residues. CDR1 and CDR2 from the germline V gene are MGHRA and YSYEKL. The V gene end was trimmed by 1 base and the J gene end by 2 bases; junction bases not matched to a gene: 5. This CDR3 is CASSQAPGQGAYEQYF. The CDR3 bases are TGCGCCAGCAGCCAAGCCCCAGGACAGGGGGCCTACGAGCAGTACTTC.

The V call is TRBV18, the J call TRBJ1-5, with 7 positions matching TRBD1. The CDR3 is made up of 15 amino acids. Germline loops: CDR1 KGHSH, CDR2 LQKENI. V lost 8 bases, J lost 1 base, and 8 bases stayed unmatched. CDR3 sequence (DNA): TGTGCCAGCCAGCCAGGGGGAGAAAGCAATCAGCCCCAGCATTTT. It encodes CASQPGGESNQPQHF.

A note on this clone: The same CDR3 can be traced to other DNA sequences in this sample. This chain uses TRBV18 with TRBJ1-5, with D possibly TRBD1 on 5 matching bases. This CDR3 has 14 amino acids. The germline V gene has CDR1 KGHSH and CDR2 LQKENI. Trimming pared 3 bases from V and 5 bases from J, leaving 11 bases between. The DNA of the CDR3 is TGTGCCAGCTCACCCACAGGTGGCGATCAGCCCCAGCATTTT. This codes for CASSPTGGDQPQHF.

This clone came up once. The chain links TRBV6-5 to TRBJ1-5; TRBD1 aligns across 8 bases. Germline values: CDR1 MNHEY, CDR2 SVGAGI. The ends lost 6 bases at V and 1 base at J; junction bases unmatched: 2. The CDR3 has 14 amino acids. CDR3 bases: TGTGCCAGCAGGACAGGGGTAAGCAATCAGCCCCAGCATTTT. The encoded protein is CASRTGVSNQPQHF.

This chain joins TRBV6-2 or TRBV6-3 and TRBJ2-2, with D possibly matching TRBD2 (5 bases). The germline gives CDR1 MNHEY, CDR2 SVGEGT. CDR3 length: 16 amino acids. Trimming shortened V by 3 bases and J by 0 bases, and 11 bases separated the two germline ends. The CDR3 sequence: CASSYRTGSNTGELFF. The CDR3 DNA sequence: TGTGCCAGCAGTTATAGGACGGGGTCGAACACCGGGGAGCTGTTTTTT.

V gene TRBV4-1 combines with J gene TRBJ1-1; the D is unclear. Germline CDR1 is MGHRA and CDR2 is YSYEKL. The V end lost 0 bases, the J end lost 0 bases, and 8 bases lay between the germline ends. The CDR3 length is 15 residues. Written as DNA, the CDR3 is TGCGCCAGCAGCCAAGAACCACAAGTGAACACTGAAGCTTTCTTT. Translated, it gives CASSQEPQVNTEAFF.

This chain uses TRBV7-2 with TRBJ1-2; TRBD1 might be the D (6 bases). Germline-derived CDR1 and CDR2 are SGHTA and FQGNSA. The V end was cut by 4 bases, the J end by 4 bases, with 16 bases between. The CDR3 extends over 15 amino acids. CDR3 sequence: CASSSPGGGGYGYTF. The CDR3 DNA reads TGTGCCAGCAGCTCCCCGGGGGGAGGGGGCTATGGCTACACCTTC.